Below, 8 T cell receptor beta chains from the same sample are listed, as sequenced in a study of T cell changes during pregnancy in multiple sclerosis. Libraries were prepared by immunoSEQ multiplex PCR; TCRdb keeps only in-frame clonotypes and omits some of them. Among roughly 71,000 clones listed, 92% were seen once. The sequencing here drew on peripheral blood, taken in the first trimester of pregnancy. The source is a female donor in good health, enrolled as a control in a pregnancy study.

This rearrangement joins TRBV5-7 to TRBJ1-3; 8 positions agree with TRBD1. TRBV5-7 carries the ORF label, with uncertain function. The CDR3 consists of 16 residues. The V gene end was trimmed by 6 bases and the J gene end by 0 bases; junction bases not matched to a gene: 8. The CDR3 region has the DNA TGTGCCAGCAACCGACAGGGGTTGAACTCTGGAAACACCATATATTTT. This codes for CASNRQGLNSGNTIYF.

V gene TRBV4-1 combines with J gene TRBJ2-6, with a weak D call TRBD1 (6 bases). The V end was cut by 2 bases, the J end by 4 bases, with 15 bases between. The CDR3 spans 17 residues. The germline gives CDR1 MGHRA, CDR2 YSYEKL. As DNA, the CDR3 is TGCGCCAGCAGCCAACCCCTAGGGGGAACCGGGGCCAACGTCCTGACTTTC. Its protein product is CASSQPLGGTGANVLTF.

This clone was detected a few times. The chain links TRBV4-1 to TRBJ1-5, with TRBD1 as a possible D gene (6 bases). Trimming shortened V by 6 bases and J by 3 bases, and 15 bases separated the two germline ends. This CDR3 is built from 15 residues. CDR1 and CDR2 from the germline V gene are MGHRA and YSYEKL. In DNA form, the CDR3 reads TGCGCCAGCAGTCCCCGGGAGGGGGACAATCAGCCCCAGCATTTT. This encodes CASSPREGDNQPQHF.

This chain links TRBV5-4 with TRBJ2-1; perhaps TRBD1 as D (6 bases). V was clipped by 0 bases and J by 2 bases, with 9 bases between them. The CDR3 sequence is 15 residues long. CDR1 and CDR2 (germline): SGHNT, YYREEE (reference sequence). The CDR3 protein is CASSLDGGPYNEQFF. The CDR3 coding sequence is TGTGCCAGCAGCTTGGATGGGGGCCCCTACAATGAGCAGTTCTTC.

The rearrangement joins TRBV5-1 to TRBJ2-1; 8 nucleotides match TRBD2. V lost 4 bases to trimming and J lost 4 bases; unmatched junction nucleotides: 7. Germline CDR1 is SGHRS and CDR2 is YFSETQ. The CDR3 spans 15 residues. CDR3 DNA sequence: TGCGCCAGCAGCCCTGGGGTAGCGGGGTACAATGAGCAGTTCTTC. Residues: CASSPGVAGYNEQFF.

This sequence joins TRBV27 and TRBJ2-3; TRBD2 aligns across 7 bases. Germline trimming cut 3 bases from V and 2 bases from J; bases unmatched to any gene: 14. The CDR3 length is 18 residues. Germline CDR1 and CDR2: MNHEY and SMNVEV (reference sequence). CDR3 in amino acids: CASSLTSGIFLLTDTQYF. The CDR3 coding sequence is TGTGCCAGCAGTTTGACGAGCGGGATCTTCCTTCTCACAGATACGCAGTATTTT.

The rearrangement joins TRBV6-5 to TRBJ2-7; a weak D match, TRBD2 (6 bases). The CDR3 sequence is 12 residues long. With 5 bases removed from V and 6 bases from J, the gap between germline ends came to 11 bases. Per germline, CDR1 MNHEY and CDR2 SVGAGI. The DNA of the CDR3 is TGTGCCAGCAGTACGGGAGTGCGCGAGCAGTACTTC. As protein: CASSTGVREQYF.

The V gene is TRBV28, the J gene TRBJ1-1; D is perhaps TRBD1 (5 bases). Germline V gene sequence: CDR1 MDHEN, CDR2 SYDVKM. V gave up 6 bases and J gave up 2 bases, with 19 bases separating them. This CDR3 has 16 amino acids. CDR3 DNA sequence: TGTGCCAGCAGCCCACACATTAGCGGGGGAAACACTGAAGCTTTCTTT. Translated, it gives CASSPHISGGNTEAFF.